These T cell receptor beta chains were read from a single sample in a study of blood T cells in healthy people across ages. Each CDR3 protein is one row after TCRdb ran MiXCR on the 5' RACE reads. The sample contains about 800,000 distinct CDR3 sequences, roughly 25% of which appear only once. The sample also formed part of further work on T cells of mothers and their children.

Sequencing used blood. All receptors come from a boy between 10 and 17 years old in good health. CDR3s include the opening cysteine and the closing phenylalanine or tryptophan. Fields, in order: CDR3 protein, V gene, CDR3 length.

CDR3aa: CASSHRSGGNIQYF
v_gene: TRBV4-3
len: 14

CDR3aa: CATSRGWAATYEQYF
v_gene: TRBV15
len: 15

CDR3aa: CATSPTGYEQYF
v_gene: TRBV15
len: 12

CDR3aa: CASSPGGRGEETQYF
v_gene: TRBV27
len: 15

CDR3aa: CASSDGGKNIQYF
v_gene: TRBV2
len: 13

CDR3aa: CASSIQGPLVYEQYF
v_gene: TRBV13
len: 15

CDR3aa: CASSVLSGSYNEQFF
v_gene: TRBV28
len: 15

CDR3aa: CASSLQGRDEAFF
v_gene: TRBV12-3/TRBV12-4
len: 13

CDR3aa: CASKGNYEQYF
v_gene: TRBV6-2/TRBV6-3
len: 11

CDR3aa: CAWSIGPHQGETQYF
v_gene: TRBV30
len: 15

CDR3aa: CASSGLHRDSTGELFF
v_gene: TRBV9
len: 16

CDR3aa: CASSERGTSGSPSTDTQYF
v_gene: TRBV6-1
len: 19

CDR3aa: CASSDGDVAGGAKNIQYF
v_gene: TRBV9
len: 18

CDR3aa: CATSDPSARDVQETQYF
v_gene: TRBV24-1
len: 17

CDR3aa: CASSIPPGQGSGNQPQHF
v_gene: TRBV6-1
len: 18

CDR3aa: CASSDGGASTEAFF
v_gene: TRBV28
len: 14

CDR3aa: CASSLAPDLYQETQYF
v_gene: TRBV12-3/TRBV12-4
len: 16

CDR3aa: CASSGTEEAVQETQYF
v_gene: TRBV6-6
len: 16

CDR3aa: CSAWGENTIYF
v_gene: TRBV20-1
len: 11

CDR3aa: CASSLMTYEQYF
v_gene: TRBV5-4
len: 12

CDR3aa: CASGTLILWGYTF
v_gene: TRBV12-3/TRBV12-4
len: 13

CDR3aa: CASSQHRDSNSNQPQHF
v_gene: TRBV6-1
len: 17

CDR3aa: CASQMTGTTGELFF
v_gene: TRBV6-1
len: 14

CDR3aa: CSAREQGAGRSGKLFF
v_gene: TRBV20-1
len: 16

CDR3aa: CSVGGTGIEQYF
v_gene: TRBV29-1
len: 12

CDR3aa: CAISELNRGYTF
v_gene: TRBV10-3
len: 12

CDR3aa: CASSQDRALEYRNTEAFF
v_gene: TRBV4-3
len: 18

CDR3aa: CASSHRNMTYEQYF
v_gene: TRBV4-2
len: 14

CDR3aa: CASSSPSRAGTEAFF
v_gene: TRBV27
len: 15

CDR3aa: CASIGLMTGHEQYF
v_gene: TRBV6-1
len: 14

CDR3aa: CASRPTDREETQYF
v_gene: TRBV7-9
len: 14

CDR3aa: CASSLQGGAQYF
v_gene: TRBV7-3
len: 12

CDR3aa: CSARDIGQASPLHF
v_gene: TRBV20-1
len: 14

CDR3aa: CASSLATLGYTF
v_gene: TRBV7-2
len: 12

CDR3aa: CSAIDRANTGELFF
v_gene: TRBV20-1
len: 14

CDR3aa: CSARVWTPEGEQFF
v_gene: TRBV20-1
len: 14

CDR3aa: CASSPSLGGTGELFF
v_gene: TRBV9
len: 15

CDR3aa: CATSRGAGFWNGGFTDTQYF
v_gene: TRBV15
len: 20

CDR3aa: CSARDLTDEQYF
v_gene: TRBV20-1
len: 12

CDR3aa: CSARRGSYNEQFF
v_gene: TRBV20-1
len: 13

CDR3aa: CASSDLRGTNHEQFF
v_gene: TRBV25-1
len: 15

CDR3aa: CASSVDRVGTGELFF
v_gene: TRBV25-1
len: 15

CDR3aa: CSARGGQGARWTDTQYF
v_gene: TRBV20-1
len: 17

CDR3aa: CASSGTRGLTEAFF
v_gene: TRBV27
len: 14

CDR3aa: CSASLQGQGNGYTF
v_gene: TRBV20-1
len: 14

CDR3aa: CASSAPTAGTYDDEQFF
v_gene: TRBV9
len: 17

CDR3aa: CASSPQGASYEQYF
v_gene: TRBV5-6
len: 14

CDR3aa: CASSSSLEAGELFF
v_gene: TRBV7-9
len: 14

CDR3aa: CSARASSYNSPLHF
v_gene: TRBV20-1
len: 14

CDR3aa: CASSLFVAQETQYF
v_gene: TRBV5-1
len: 14

CDR3aa: CSVVSSGYEQYF
v_gene: TRBV29-1
len: 12